This TCR beta chain was sequenced for a study of blood T cell repertoires in COVID-19. In the study overall: Some COVID-19 samples were acute and others convalescent; all came from the United States, Italy and Spain.

CDR1 is SGDLS and CDR2 is YYNGEE in the germline V gene. The V end was cut by 0 bases, the J end by 8 bases, with 14 bases between. CDR3 size: 14 residues. Source study methods: Amplifying reference gene primers gave estimates of nucleated cell counts. The protocol was immunoSEQ multiplex PCR, while the TCRdb copy is restricted to in-frame clones and leaves out a portion. D and trimming were read from the DNA, whereas the V and J calls and clone size are those reported in that table. This sample has approximately 260,000 clones, with roughly nine tenths found just once. The specimen was peripheral blood. This sequence was found in a man aged 45-60 years with acute or convalescent COVID-19. This chain uses TRBV9 with TRBJ1-2, with a tentative D call TRBD1 (5 bases). CDR3 nucleotides: TGTGCCAGCAGCGTAGGGGGGGAATCTTACGGCTACACCTTC. As protein: CASSVGGESYGYTF.